This T cell receptor (beta chain) was retrieved from a study of blood T cell repertoires in COVID-19. As for the study in general: Donors in the United States, Italy and Spain gave samples during acute or convalescent COVID-19.

Only in-frame clones appear in the TCRdb table, and some are missing; sequencing was by immunoSEQ multiplex PCR. In the table there are hundreds of thousands of clones, around 87% of which are singletons. This CDR3 is 15 amino acids long. V lost 7 bases, J lost 2 bases, and 8 bases stayed unmatched. The germline V gene has CDR1 LNHDA and CDR2 SQIVND (reference sequence). This clone was observed many times. Distinct nucleotide sequences in the sample also encode this CDR3. This sequence joins TRBV19 and TRBJ2-7, with 10 bases aligning to TRBD2. Sequenced material: peripheral blood. This TCR came from a woman in her forties or fifties who had recovered from COVID-19. DNA of the CDR3: TGTGCCAGTAAACCTACTAGCGGGGCCACCTACGAGCAGTACTTC. Translated, it gives CASKPTSGATYEQYF.